Described below is a single TCR beta chain sequence and its context. Its antigen remains unknown. The sample belongs to a study of beta chain features in type 1 diabetes. Notes on the study in general: Within each of all four CD4+ subsets, Type 1 diabetes patients had TCRB CDR3s that were moderately but significantly shorter. Amplification by PCR could prefer shorter templates, with the same effect in patients and controls.

There was one heparinised blood draw per donor, averaging about 116 mL. Naive, central memory, regulatory and stem cell-like memory cells within the CD4+ compartment were sorted using CD45RO/CCR7/CD25/CD127/CD95/CD27. J gave up 5 bases and V 3 bases, and 6 bases lay outside the gene matches. The CDR3 extends over 14 amino acids. Germline CDR1 SGHAT, CDR2 FQNNGV. Expressed TCRB transcripts were sequenced, since all the RNA that had been isolated was reverse transcribed. Some clones are missing from TCRdb's copy, which holds only in-frame ones; the method was immunoSEQ multiplex PCR. Counted here are around 200,000 clones, about 13% occurring once; the ten biggest clones make up less than 0.7%.

This chain links TRBV11-2 with TRBJ1-2, with 7 bases identical to TRBD1. Input material: central memory CD4+ T cells from blood. The sequence was obtained from a woman aged 18-30 years in good health. The DNA for the CDR3 is TGTGCCAGCAGCTTTGACAGGGAGGTTTATGGCTACACCTTC. Protein product: CASSFDREVYGYTF.